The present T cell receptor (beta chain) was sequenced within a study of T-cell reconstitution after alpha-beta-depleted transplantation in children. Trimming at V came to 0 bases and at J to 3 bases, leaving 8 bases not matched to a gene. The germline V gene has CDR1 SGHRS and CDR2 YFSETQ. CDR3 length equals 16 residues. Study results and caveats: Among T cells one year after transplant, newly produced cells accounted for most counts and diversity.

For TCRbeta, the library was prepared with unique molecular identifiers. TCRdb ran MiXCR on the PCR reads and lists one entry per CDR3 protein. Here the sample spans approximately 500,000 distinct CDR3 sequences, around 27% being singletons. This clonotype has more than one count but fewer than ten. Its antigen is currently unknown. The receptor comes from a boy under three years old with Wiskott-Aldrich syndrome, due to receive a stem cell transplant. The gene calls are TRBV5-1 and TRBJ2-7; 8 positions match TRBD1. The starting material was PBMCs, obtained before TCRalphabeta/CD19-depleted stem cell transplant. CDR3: CASSLDRGQVNYEQYF. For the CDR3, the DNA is TGCGCCAGCAGCTTGGATAGGGGACAGGTGAACTACGAGCAGTACTTC. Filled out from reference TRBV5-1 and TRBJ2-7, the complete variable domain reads KAGVTQTPRYLIKTRGQQVTLSCSPISGHRSVSWYQQTPGQGLQFLFEYFSETQRNKGNFPGRFSGRQFSNSRSEMNVSTLELGDSALYLCASSLDRGQVNYEQYFGPGTRLTVT.